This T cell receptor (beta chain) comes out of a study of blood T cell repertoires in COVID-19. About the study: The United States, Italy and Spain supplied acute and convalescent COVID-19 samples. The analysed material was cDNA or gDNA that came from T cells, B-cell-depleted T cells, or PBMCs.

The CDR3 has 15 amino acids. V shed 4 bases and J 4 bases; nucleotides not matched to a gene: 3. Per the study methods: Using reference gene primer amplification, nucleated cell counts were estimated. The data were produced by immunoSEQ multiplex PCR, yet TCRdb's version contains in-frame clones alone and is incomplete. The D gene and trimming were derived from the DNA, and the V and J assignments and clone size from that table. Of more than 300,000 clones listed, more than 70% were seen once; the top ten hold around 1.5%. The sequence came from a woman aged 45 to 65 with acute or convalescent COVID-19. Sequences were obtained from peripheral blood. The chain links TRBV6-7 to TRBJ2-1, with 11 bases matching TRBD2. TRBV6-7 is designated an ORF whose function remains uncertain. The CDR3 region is CASSLLAGGYNEQFF. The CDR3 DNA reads TGTGCCAGCAGTTTGCTAGCGGGAGGTTACAATGAGCAGTTCTTC.